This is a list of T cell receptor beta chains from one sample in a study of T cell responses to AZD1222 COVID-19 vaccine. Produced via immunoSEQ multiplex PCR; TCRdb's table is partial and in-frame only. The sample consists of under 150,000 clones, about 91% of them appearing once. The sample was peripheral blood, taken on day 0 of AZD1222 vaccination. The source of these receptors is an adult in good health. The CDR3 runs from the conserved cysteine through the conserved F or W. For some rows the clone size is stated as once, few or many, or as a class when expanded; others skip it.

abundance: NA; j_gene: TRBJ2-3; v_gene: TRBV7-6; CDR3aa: CASSLRGMGRGDTDTQYF
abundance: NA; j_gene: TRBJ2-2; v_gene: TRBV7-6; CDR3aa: CASTVLTNRPNTGELFF
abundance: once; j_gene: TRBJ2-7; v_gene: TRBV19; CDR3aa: CASGTSGIEQYF
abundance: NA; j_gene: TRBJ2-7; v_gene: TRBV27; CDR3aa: CASSLASGETYEQYF
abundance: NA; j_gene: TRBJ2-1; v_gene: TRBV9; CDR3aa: CASSVAPSNEQFF
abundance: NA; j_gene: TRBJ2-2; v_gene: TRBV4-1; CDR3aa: CASSRGPNTGELFF
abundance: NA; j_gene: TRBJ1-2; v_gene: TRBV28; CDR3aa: CASSPLTENYGYTF
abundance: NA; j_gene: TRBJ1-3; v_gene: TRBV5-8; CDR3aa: CASSPAPANTIYF
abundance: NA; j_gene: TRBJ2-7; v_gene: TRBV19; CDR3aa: CASSATPGQVNDEQYF
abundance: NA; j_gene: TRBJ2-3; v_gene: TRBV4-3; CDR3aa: CASSTGTGGGSWTDTQYF
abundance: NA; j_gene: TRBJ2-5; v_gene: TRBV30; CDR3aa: CATGTQETQYF
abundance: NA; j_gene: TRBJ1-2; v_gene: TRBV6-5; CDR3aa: CASSYGRQGALGYTF
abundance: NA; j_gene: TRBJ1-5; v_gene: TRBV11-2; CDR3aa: CASSLVSGQPQHF
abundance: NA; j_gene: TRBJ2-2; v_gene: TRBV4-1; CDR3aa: CASSPGGGWTGELFF
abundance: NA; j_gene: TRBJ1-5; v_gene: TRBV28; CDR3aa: CASSPSGRRNQPQHF
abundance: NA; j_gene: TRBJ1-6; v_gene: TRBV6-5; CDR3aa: CASTRSYNSPLHF
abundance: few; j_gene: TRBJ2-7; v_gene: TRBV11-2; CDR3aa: CASSLAQGAHEQYF
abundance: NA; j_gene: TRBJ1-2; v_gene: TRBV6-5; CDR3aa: CASRENWGYTF
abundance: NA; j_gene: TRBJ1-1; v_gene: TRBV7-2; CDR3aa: CASSLERITEAFF
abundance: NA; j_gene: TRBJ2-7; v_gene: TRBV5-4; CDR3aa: CASSPGLAYEQYF
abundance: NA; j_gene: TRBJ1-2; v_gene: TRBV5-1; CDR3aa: CASSLDRIYGYTF
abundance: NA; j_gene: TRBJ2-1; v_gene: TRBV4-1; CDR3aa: CASSLGTNYNEQFF
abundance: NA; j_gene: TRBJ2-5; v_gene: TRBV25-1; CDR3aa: CASSEGGVDGTQYF
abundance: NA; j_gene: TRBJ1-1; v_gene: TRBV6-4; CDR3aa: CASSDGRTGEAFF
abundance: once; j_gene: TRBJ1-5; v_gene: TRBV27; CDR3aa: CASSFGGNQPQHF
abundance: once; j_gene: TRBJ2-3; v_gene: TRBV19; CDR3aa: CASSKAPRTDTQYF
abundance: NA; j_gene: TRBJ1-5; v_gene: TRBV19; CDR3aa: CASSITVQPQHF
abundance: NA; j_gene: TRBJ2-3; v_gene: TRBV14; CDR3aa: CASSQEQGKFFSTDTQYF
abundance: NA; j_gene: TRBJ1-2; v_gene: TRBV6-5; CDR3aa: CASTGTGINYGYTF
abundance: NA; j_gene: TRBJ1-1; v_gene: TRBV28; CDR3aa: CASSLTGIRVEAFF
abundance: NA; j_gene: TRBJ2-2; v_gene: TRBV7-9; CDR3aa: CASTPNTGELFF
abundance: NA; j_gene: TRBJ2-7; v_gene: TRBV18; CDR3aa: CASSLGQEQYF
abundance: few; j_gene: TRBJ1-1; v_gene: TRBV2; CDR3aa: CASSVVENTEAFF
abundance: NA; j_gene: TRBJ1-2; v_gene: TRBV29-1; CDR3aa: CSVESGAGGVSGYTF
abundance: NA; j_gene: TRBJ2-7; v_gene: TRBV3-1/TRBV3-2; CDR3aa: CASSPLGLAGDEQYF
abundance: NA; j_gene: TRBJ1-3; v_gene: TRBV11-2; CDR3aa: CASTLSLGVSGNTIYF
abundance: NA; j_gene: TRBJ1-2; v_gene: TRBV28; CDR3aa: CASSTPGQDGYTF
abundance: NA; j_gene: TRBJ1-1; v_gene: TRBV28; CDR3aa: CASSPGQDYLNTEAFF
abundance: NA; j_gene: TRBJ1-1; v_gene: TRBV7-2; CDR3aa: CASIDRTNTEAFF
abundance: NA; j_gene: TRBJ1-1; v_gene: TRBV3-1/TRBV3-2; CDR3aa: CASSQNFRDRKRENTEAFF
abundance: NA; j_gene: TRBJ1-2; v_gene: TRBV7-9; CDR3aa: CASSPWRDNEDGYTF
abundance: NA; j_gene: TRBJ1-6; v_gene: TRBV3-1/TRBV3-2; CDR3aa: CASSQVRGGDNSPLHF
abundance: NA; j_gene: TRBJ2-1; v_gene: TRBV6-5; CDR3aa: CASRSGLAGGYEQFF
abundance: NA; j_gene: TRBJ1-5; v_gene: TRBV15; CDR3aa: CATSREGLQPQHF
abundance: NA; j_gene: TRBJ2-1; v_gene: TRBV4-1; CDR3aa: CASSPQLAGETHEQFF
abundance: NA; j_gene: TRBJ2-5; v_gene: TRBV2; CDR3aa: CASSDVAGGETQYF
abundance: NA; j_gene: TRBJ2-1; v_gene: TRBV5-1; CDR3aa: CASSLDLTFSYNEQFF
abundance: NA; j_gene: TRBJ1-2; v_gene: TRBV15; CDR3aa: CATSPVGEQPQRGYTF
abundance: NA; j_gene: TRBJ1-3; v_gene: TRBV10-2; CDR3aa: CATSDRNSGNTIYF
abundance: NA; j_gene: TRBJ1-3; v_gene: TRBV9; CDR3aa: CASSEQGTWGNTIYF
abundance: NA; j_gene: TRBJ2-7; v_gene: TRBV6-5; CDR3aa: CASETTGAYEQYF
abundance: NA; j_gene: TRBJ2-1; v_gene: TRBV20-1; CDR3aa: CSATDGTSNQEQFF
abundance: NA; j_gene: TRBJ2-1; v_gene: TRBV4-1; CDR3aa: CASSQGSVTSGRGEQFF
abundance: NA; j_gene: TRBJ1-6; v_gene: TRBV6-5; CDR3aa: CASSYKANSPLHF
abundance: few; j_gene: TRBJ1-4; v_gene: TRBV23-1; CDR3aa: CASSQSPVQFDAKLFF
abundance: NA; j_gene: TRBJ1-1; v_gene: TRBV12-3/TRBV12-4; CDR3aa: CASTQSLNTEAFF
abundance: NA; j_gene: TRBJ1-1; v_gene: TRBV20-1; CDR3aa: CSASKGWGPTANTEAFF
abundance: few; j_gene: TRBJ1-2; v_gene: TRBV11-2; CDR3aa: CASSKTVNYGYTF
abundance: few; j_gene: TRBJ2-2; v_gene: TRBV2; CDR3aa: CASRGLVNGELFF
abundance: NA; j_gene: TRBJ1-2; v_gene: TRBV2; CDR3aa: CASSADSRLAGYTF